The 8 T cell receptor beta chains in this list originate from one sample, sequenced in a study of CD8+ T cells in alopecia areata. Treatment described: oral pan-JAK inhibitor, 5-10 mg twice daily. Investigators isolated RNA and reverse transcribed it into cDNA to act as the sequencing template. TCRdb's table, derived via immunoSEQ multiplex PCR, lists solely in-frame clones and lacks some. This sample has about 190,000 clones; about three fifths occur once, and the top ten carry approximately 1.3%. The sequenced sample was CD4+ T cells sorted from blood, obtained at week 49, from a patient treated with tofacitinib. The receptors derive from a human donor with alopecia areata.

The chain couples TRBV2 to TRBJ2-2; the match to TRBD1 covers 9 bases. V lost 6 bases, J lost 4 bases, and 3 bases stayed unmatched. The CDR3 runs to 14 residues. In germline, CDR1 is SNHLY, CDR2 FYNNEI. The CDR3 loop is CASRGDRVTGELFF. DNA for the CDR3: TGTGCCAGCAGGGGGGACAGGGTCACCGGGGAGCTGTTTTTT. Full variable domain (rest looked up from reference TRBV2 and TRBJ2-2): EPEVTQTPSHQVTQMGQEVILRCVPISNHLYFYWYRQILGQKVEFLVSFYNNEISEKSEIFDDQFSVERPDGSNFTLKIRSTKLEDSAMYFCASRGDRVTGELFFGEGSRLTVL.

The CDR3 DNA reads as TGTGCCAGCAGTATAAGCGGTTCTTACAATGAGCAGTTCTTC. The encoded protein is CASSISGSYNEQFF. The chain carries TRBV6-5 and TRBJ2-1; D possibly corresponds to TRBD2 (5 bases). Trimming shortened V by 5 bases and J by 4 bases, and 12 bases separated the two germline ends. In germline, CDR1 is MNHEY, CDR2 SVGAGI. This CDR3 has 14 amino acids.

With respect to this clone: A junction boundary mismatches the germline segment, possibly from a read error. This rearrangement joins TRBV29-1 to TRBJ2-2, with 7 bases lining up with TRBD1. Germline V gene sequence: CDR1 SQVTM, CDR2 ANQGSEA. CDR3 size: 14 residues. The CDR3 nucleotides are TGCAGCGTTGCGGTACAGGGGAACTCCGGGGAGCTGTTTTTT. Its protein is CSVAVQGNSGELFF.

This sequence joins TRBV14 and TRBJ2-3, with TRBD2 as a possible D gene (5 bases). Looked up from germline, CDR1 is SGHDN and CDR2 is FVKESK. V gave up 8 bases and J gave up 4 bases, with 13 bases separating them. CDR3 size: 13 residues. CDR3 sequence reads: CASRVGVADTQYF. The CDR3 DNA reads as TGTGCCAGCCGCGTCGGGGTTGCAGATACGCAGTATTTT.

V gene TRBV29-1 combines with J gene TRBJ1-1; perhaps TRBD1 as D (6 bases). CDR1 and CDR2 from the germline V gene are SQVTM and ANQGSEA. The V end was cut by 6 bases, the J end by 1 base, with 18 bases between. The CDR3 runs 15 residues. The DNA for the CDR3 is TGCAGCGTGTTACCGACAGGTTTGGGGAACACTGAAGCTTTCTTT. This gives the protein CSVLPTGLGNTEAFF.

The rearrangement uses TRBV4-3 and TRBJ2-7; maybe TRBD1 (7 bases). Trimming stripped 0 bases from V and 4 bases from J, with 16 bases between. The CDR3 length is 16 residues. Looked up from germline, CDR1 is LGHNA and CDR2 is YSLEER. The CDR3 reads CASSQEVVQGGYEQYF. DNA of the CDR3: TGCGCCAGCAGCCAAGAGGTAGTGCAGGGGGGATACGAGCAGTACTTC.

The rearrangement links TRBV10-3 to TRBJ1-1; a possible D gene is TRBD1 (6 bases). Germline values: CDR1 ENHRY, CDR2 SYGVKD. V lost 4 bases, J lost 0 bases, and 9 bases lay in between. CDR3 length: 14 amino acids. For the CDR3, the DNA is TGTGCCATCAGTGCCGGGACACTGAACACTGAAGCTTTCTTT. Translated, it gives CAISAGTLNTEAFF.

CDR3: CSSSDRGQTRYTF. The CDR3 coding sequence is TGCAGCTCTTCGGACAGGGGGCAGACACGCTACACCTTC. The rearrangement joins TRBV29-1 to TRBJ1-2; 11 bases map to TRBD1. V gave up 8 bases and J gave up 9 bases; unmatched junction bases: 11. Germline V CDR1 and CDR2: SQVTM, ANQGSEA. The CDR3 extends over 13 amino acids. Full variable domain (missing parts from reference TRBV29-1 and TRBJ1-2): SAVISQKPSRDICQRGTSLTIQCQVDSQVTMMFWYRQQPGQSLTLIATANQGSEATYESGFVIDKFPISRPNLTFSTLTVSNMSPEDSSIYLCSSSDRGQTRYTFGSGTRLTVV.